The TCR beta chain described here comes from a study of tumor and adjacent non-tumor tissue in lung cancer. The table lists this clonotype with a count of one. A read error may account for a junction end that differs from germline. Three rounds of nested PCR, following a modified ARM-PCR protocol, produced the TCRbeta library. TCRdb ran MiXCR on the multiplex PCR reads and lists one entry per CDR3 protein. The sample records 70,000 to 90,000 distinct CDR3 sequences, around four fifths being singletons. This sample's RNA came from whole unsorted tissue. The CDR3 spans 13 residues. The sequencing input was lung tumor tissue. This rearrangement joins TRBV12-3 or TRBV12-4 to TRBJ2-7; D uncertain. This clonotype was obtained from a woman aged 50 to 65 with non-small cell lung cancer. Written as DNA, the CDR3 is TGTGCCAGCTGTTCTGGGATGACCTACGAGCAATACTTC. It yields the protein CASCSGMTYEQYF.